This TCR beta chain was sequenced during a study of blood T cells in healthy people across ages. This clonotype was seen only a few times. Primed by a sample-barcoded 5' primer and a J-beta primer mix, a second PCR proceeded for roughly 6 to 12 cycles. Via MiXCR, TCRdb re-called the 5' RACE reads, giving one row per CDR3 protein. There are 890,000 or so distinct CDR3 sequences in the sample; under 80% occur only once, and around a quarter lies in the top ten. After removal of 5 bases from V and 0 bases from J, the junction contained 3 bases not matched to a gene. The CDR3 length is 14 residues. The sequencing input was blood. The TCR sequence derives from a man aged 25 to 40 in good health. The V gene is TRBV12-3 or TRBV12-4, the J gene TRBJ1-2, with 7 bases lining up with TRBD1. CDR3 nucleotide sequence: TGTGCCAGCAGTCTACAGGGGCCTAACTATGGCTACACCTTC. It is translated as CASSLQGPNYGYTF.